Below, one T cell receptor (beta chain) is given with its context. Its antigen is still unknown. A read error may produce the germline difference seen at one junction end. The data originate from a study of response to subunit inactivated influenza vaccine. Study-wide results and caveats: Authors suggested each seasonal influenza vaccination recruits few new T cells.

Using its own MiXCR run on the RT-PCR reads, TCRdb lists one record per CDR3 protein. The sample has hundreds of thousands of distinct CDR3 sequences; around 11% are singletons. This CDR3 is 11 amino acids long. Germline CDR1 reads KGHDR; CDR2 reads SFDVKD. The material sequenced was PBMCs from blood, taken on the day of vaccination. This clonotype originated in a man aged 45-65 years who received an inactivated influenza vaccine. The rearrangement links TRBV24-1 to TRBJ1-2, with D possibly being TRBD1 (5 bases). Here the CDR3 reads CTTSQGQGYTF. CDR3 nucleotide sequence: TGTACCACGAGTCAGGGTCAGGGCTACACCTTC.